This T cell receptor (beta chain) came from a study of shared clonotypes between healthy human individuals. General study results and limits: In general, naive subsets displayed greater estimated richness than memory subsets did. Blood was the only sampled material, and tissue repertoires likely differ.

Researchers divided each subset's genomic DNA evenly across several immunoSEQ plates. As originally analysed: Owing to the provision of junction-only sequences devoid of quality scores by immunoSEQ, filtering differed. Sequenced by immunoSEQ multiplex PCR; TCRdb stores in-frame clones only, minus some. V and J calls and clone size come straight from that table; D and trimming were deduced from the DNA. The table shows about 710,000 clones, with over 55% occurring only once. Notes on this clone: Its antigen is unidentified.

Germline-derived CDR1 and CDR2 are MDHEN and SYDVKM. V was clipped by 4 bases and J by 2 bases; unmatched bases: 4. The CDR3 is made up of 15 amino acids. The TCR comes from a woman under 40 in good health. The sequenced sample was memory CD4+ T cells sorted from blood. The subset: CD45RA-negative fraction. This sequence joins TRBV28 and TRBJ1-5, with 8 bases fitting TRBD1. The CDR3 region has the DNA TGTGCCAGCAGTTCGACGACAGGGGGCAATCAGCCCCAGCATTTT. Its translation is CASSSTTGGNQPQHF.